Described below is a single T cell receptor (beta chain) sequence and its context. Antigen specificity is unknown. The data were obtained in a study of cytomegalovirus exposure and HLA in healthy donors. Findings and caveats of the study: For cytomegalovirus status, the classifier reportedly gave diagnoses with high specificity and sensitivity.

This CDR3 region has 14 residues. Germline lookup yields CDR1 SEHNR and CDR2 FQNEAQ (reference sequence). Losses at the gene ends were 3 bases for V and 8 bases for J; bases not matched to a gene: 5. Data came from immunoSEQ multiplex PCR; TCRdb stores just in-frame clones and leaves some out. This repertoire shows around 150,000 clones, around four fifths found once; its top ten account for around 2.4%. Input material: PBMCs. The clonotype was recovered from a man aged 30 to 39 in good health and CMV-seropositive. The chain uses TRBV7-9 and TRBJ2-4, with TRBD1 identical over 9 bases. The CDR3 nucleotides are TGTGCCAGCAGCTTGACAGGGGGGTGGGACATTCAGTACTTC. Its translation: CASSLTGGWDIQYF.